There are many counts of the clone carrying this T cell receptor beta chain. Amplification of TCR beta CDR3 regions was performed using RNA transcripts as template. With the HTBI primer set, the TCR CDR3 went through a first round of RT-PCR. TCRdb re-derived calls from the multiplex PCR reads in MiXCR, one entry per CDR3 protein. The data show around 190,000 distinct CDR3 sequences, approximately 17% seen once. This entry belongs to a study of T cells in Graves' hyperthyroidism and ophthalmopathy. Trimming cost V 2 bases and J 5 bases, with 12 bases left between them. The CDR3 consists of 15 residues. CDR1 SNHLY and CDR2 FYNNEI come from the germline V gene. Stable disease denoted Graves' hyperthyroidism without ophthalmopathy progression within 18 months. Criteria for exclusion of patients were uncontrolled infection, other autoimmune disease, pregnancy or lactation.

The chain recombines TRBV2 with TRBJ2-2; TRBD1 is a possible D gene (6 bases). The receptor was derived from a woman aged 50 to 60 with Graves' hyperthyroidism. Source material: blood. As DNA, the CDR3 is TGTGCCAGCAGTGAAATGGGGGCGCGGACCGGGGAGCTGTTTTTT. As protein: CASSEMGARTGELFF.